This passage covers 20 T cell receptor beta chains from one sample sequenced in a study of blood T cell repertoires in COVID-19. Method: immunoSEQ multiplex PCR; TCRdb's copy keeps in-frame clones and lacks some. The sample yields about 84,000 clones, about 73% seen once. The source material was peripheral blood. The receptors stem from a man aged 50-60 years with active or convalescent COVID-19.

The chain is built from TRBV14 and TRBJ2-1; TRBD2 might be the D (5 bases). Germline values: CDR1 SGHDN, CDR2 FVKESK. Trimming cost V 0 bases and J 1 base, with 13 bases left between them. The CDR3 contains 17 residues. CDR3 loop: CASSQDRGSVSYNEQFF. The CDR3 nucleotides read TGTGCCAGCAGCCAAGATCGAGGTAGCGTTTCCTACAATGAGCAGTTCTTC.

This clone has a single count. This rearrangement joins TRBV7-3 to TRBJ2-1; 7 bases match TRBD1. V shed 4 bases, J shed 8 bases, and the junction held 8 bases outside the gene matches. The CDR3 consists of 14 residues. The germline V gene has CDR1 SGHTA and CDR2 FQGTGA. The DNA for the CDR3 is TGTGCCAGCAGCTCGGGGACGGGGACAGATGAGCAGTTCTTC. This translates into CASSSGTGTDEQFF.

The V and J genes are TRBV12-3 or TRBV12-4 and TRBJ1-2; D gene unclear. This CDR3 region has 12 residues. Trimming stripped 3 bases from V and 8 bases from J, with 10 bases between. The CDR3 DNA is TGTGCCAGCAGTTTTGGCAATTGGGGCTACACCTTC. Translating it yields CASSFGNWGYTF.

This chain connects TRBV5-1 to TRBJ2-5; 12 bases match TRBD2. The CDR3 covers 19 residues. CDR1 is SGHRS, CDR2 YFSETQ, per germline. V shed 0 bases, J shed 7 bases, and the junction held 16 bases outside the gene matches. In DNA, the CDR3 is TGCGCCAGCAGCTTGGGTGCGCTAGCGGGGGGGCAGGTTCAGGCGACCCAGTACTTC. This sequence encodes CASSLGALAGGQVQATQYF.

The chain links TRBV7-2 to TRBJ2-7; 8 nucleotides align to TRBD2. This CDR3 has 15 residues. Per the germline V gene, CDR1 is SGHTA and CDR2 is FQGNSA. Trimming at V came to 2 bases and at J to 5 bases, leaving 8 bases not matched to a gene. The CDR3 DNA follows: TGTGCCAGCAGCTTAAGGGCGGGGGGCTTCGACGAGCAGTACTTC. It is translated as CASSLRAGGFDEQYF.

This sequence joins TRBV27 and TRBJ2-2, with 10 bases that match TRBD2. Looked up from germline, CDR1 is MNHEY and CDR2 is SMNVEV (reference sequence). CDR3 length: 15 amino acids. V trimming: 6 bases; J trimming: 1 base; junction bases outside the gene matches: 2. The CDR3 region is CASRLAGGNTGELFF. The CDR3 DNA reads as TGTGCCAGCAGATTAGCGGGGGGGAACACCGGGGAGCTGTTTTTT.

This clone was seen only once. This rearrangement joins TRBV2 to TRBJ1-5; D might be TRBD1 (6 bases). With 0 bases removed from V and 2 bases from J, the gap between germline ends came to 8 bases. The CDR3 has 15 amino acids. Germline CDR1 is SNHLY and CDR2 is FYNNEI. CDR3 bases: TGTGCCAGCAGTGAAGCAGGGGGAGGCAATCAGCCCCAGCATTTT. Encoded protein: CASSEAGGGNQPQHF. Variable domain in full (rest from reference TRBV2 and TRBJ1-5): EPEVTQTPSHQVTQMGQEVILRCVPISNHLYFYWYRQILGQKVEFLVSFYNNEISEKSEIFDDQFSVERPDGSNFTLKIRSTKLEDSAMYFCASSEAGGGNQPQHFGDGTRLSIL.

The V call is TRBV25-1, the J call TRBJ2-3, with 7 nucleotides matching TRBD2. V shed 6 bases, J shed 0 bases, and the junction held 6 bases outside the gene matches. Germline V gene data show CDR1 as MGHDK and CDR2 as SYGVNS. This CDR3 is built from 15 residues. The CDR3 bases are TGTGCCAGCAGCGGGCGGGGGATTAGCACAGATACGCAGTATTTT. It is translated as CASSGRGISTDTQYF. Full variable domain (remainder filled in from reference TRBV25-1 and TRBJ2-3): EADIYQTPRYLVIGTGKKITLECSQTMGHDKMYWYQQDPGMELHLIHYSYGVNSTEKGDLSSESTVSRIRTEHFPLTLESARPSHTSQYLCASSGRGISTDTQYFGPGTRLTVL.

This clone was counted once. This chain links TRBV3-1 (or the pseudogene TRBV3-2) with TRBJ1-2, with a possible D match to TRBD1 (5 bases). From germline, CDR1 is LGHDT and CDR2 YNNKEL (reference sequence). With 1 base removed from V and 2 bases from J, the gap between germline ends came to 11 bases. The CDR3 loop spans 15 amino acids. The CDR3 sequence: CASSQGGEWNYGYTF. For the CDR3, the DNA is TGTGCCAGCAGCCAAGGGGGCGAGTGGAACTATGGCTACACCTTC.

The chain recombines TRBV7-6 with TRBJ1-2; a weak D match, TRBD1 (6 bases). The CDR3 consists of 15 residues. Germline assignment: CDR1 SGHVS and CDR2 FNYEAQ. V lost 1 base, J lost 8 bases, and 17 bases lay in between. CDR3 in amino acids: CASSLEGGALAGYTF. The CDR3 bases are TGTGCCAGCAGCTTAGAGGGGGGGGCCTTGGCCGGCTACACCTTC.

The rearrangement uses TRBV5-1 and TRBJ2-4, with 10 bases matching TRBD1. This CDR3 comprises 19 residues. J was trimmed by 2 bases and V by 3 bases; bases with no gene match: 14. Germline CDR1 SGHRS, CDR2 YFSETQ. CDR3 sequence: CASSSDRDRGGGSKNIQYF. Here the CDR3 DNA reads TGCGCCAGCAGCTCCGATAGGGACAGGGGTGGGGGATCCAAAAACATTCAGTACTTC. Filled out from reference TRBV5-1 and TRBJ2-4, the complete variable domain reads KAGVTQTPRYLIKTRGQQVTLSCSPISGHRSVSWYQQTPGQGLQFLFEYFSETQRNKGNFPGRFSGRQFSNSRSEMNVSTLELGDSALYLCASSSDRDRGGGSKNIQYFGAGTRLSVL.

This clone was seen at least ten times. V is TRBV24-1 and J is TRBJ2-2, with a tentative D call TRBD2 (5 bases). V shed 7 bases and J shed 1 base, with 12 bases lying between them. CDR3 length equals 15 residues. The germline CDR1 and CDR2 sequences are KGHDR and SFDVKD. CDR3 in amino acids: CATRRENLNTGELFF. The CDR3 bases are TGTGCCACCAGGAGGGAAAACTTGAACACCGGGGAGCTGTTTTTT.

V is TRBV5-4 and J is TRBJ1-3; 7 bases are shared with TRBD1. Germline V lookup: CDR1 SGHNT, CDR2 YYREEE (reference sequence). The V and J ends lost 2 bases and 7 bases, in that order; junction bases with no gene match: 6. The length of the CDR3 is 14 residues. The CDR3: CASSLTGTANTIYF. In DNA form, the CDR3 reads TGTGCCAGCAGCTTAACCGGGACAGCGAACACCATATATTTT.

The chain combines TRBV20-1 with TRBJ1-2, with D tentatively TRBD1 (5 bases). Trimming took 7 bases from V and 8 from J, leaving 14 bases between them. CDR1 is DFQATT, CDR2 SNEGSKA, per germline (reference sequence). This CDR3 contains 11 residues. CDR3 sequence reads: CSVSRVLGYTF. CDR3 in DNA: TGCAGTGTCTCCAGGGTGTTGGGCTACACCTTC.

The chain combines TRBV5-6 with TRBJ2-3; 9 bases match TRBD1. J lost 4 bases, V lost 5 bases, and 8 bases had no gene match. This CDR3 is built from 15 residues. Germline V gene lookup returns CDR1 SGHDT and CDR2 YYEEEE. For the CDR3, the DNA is TGTGCCAGCAGGGCCGGGACAGGGTTCTCAGATACGCAGTATTTT. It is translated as CASRAGTGFSDTQYF.

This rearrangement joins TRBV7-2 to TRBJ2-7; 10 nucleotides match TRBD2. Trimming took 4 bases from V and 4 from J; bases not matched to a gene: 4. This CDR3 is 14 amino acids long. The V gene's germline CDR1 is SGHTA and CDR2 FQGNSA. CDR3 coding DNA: TGTGCCAGCAGCTGGAGCGGGGGGGCTTACGAGCAGTACTTC. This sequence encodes CASSWSGGAYEQYF.

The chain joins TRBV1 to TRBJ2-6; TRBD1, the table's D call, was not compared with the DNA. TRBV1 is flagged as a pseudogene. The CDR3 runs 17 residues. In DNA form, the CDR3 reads TGCACCAGCAGCCATCCGACCGACAGCTCTGGGGCCAACGTCCTGACTTTC. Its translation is CTSSHPTDSSGANVLTF.

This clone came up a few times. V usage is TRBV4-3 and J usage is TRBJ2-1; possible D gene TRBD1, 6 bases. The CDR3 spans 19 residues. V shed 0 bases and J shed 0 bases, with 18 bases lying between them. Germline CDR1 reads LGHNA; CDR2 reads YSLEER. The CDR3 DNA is TGCGCCAGCAGCCAAGAGGTGACAGGTATAATGAGCTCCTACAATGAGCAGTTCTTC. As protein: CASSQEVTGIMSSYNEQFF.

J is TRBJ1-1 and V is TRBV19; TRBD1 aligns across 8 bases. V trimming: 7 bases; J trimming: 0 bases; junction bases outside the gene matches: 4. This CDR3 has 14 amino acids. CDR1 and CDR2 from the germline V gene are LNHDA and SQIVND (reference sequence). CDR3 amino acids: CASTKDRVNTEAFF. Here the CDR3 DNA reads TGTGCCAGTACCAAGGACAGGGTGAACACTGAAGCTTTCTTT. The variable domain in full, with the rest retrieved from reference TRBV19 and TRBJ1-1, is DGGITQSPKYLFRKEGQNVTLSCEQNLNHDAMYWYRQDPGQGLRLIYYSQIVNDFQKGDIAEGYSVSREKKESFPLTVTSAQKNPTAFYLCASTKDRVNTEAFFGQGTRLTVV.

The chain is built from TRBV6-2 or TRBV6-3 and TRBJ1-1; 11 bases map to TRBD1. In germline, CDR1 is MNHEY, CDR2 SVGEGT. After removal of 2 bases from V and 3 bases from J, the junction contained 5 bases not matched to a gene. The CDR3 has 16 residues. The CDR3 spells CASSYPGQGADTEAFF. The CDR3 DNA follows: TGTGCCAGCAGTTACCCCGGACAGGGGGCCGACACTGAAGCTTTCTTT.